This T cell receptor (beta chain) was obtained from a study of blood T cell repertoires in COVID-19. Background on the study: The samples span acute and convalescent COVID-19 from the United States, Italy and Spain. In each case, the material was cDNA or gDNA derived from T cells, B-cell-depleted T cells, or PBMCs.

Sequenced by immunoSEQ multiplex PCR; TCRdb stores in-frame clones only, minus some. The sample lists about 92,000 clones; around 80% were seen once. The germline CDR1 and CDR2 sequences are SGHDT and YYEEEE. Trimming took 1 base from V and 0 from J, leaving 11 bases between them. The CDR3 has 16 amino acids. The sequence was obtained from a man aged 50 to 60 who had recovered from COVID-19. Sequencing used peripheral blood. V is TRBV5-6 and J is TRBJ2-1, with a weak D call TRBD2 (5 bases). The CDR3 DNA reads as TGTGCCAGCAGCTTGCGTTGGAGGAGCTCCTACAATGAGCAGTTCTTC. It yields the protein CASSLRWRSSYNEQFF.